The source of this T cell receptor (beta chain) is a study of T cells in Graves' hyperthyroidism and ophthalmopathy (dated by TCRdb to about 2019). About the full investigation: Peripheral blood samples were taken at initial diagnosis, before any treatment was given. To identify TCR V-J signatures that set the groups apart, the researchers used a discovery cohort of about a hundred patients, made up of 40 to 45 with Graves' ophthalmopathy and some 58 with stable Graves' hyperthyroidism. Prospective prediction of ophthalmopathy was tested in an independent validation cohort consisting of 18 to 20 hyperthyroidism patients and 15 or so patients who later progressed to ophthalmopathy. The approximately 100 discovery patients were randomly split 7:3 into training and test sets. In about 6 Graves' hyperthyroidism patients, the study also compared T-cell repertoires from thyroid tissue with T-cell repertoires from blood. Once sampling was done, hyperthyroidism patients were given methimazole at a starting dose of 30 mg daily, whereas ophthalmopathy patients were given high-dose intravenous methylprednisolone. The paper describes TCR Vbeta CDR3 sequencing of about 140 peripheral blood samples, made up of around 41 ophthalmopathy patients, approximately 73 hyperthyroidism patients and 17 progressor patients.

Ophthalmopathy patients had moderately to severely active disease, Clinical Activity Score of at least 3, NOSPECS grade of at least 4, and duration under 3 months. The study excluded patients with uncontrolled infections, other autoimmune diseases, pregnancy or lactation. Diagnoses relied on clinical symptoms, serum thyroxine and TRAb, thyroid ultrasound and orbital computed tomography. PBMCs were separated from roughly 9.3 ml of fresh peripheral blood using Ficoll-Paque density gradient centrifugation. Trizol reagent was used to extract total RNA, and RNA quality was then checked on an Agilent 2100 Bioanalyzer. Summary of the overall study and its limitations: A 13 V-J signature model separated ophthalmopathy from stable hyperthyroidism, with around 91% sensitivity and about 81% specificity in cross-validation and 80%/75% in testing. Most expanded thyroid clonotypes (frequency above 0.001) were also detected in blood, suggesting blood repertoires may reflect thyroid immune responses. In validation, progression to ophthalmopathy was predicted by the model with 55% to 71% sensitivity and roughly 72% specificity, a median of about 6.8 months before onset. No statistical method was used to fix the sample size in advance, and group allocation was not hidden from the investigators.

With regard to this clonotype: Its antigen is unknown. At one end the junction does not follow the germline gene, possibly because of a read error.

The TCR beta CDR3 regions were amplified from the RNA transcripts. The TCR CDR3 was subjected to a first round of RT-PCR using the HTBI primer set and the Qiagen OneStep RT-PCR kit. The libraries were constructed in a second round of multiplex PCR and then size-selected and purified. Sequencing of the libraries was done on an Illumina HiSeq2000 using paired-end 100 bp reads. Per the authors' processing: SOAPnuke was used to process the raw data, throwing out any read that contained adapters or uncalled bases, had a mean Phred below 15, or lacked an exact constant-primer or identifier match. High-quality paired reads were merged using COPE v1.2.5, and each unique nucleotide sequence was defined as a clonotype. MiTCR v1.1 was used to align clonotypes to the IMGT TRBV, TRBD and TRBJ reference segments. Only V-J combinations with frequency above 0.0001, covering about 99% of repertoires, were analysed. A TCS score was defined as the ratio between F50 (clonal expansion) and ExV (chaos), using BLOSUM62-based TCRdist between CDR3 peptides within each V-J. Welch's t-statistics and random forest reduced fewer than 550 V-J features to 13, which were used in a naive Bayes classifier (R e1071). TCRdb applied fastp at Q25 and MiXCR to the public reads, then kept only in-frame beta chains. CDR3 protein duplicates are merged, each entry listing the most common genes and DNA. These V and J calls derive from TCRdb rather than the authors' analysis. Recorded for this sample are 660,000 or so distinct CDR3 sequences; less than 25% of them occurred a single time. In total, the top ten clones hold around a third of the sample.

Sequencing used blood. This receptor was taken from a man aged 25-40 years with Graves' ophthalmopathy.

The encoded CDR3 is CASSRAGNYNEQFF. The bases are TGTGCCAGCAGTAGAGCGGGCAACTACAATGAGCAGTTCTTC. Here the chain combines TRBV5-1 and TRBJ2-1, and possibly TRBD2, on 6 matching bases. Its CDR3 holds 14 amino acids, cysteine through phenylalanine. Of the read, only the CDR3 DNA is kept; its 42 bases are in frame from base 1. CDR1 and CDR2 were assigned from the germline V gene as SGHRS and YFSETQ.